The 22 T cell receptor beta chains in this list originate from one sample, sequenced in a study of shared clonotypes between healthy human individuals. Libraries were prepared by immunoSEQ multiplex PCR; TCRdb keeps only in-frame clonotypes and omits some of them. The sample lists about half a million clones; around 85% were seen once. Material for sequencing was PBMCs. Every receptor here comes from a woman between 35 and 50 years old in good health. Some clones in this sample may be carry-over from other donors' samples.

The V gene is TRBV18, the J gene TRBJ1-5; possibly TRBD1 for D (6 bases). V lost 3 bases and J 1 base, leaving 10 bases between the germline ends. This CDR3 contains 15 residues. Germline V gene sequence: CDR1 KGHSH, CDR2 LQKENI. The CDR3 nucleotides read TGTGCCAGCTCACCGGGGGGGGCGAGCAATCAGCCCCAGCATTTT. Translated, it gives CASSPGGASNQPQHF.

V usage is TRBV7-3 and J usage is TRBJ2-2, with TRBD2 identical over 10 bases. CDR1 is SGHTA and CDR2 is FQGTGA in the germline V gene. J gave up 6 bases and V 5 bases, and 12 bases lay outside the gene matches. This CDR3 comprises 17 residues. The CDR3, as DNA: TGTGCCAGCAGCCCTCTTACTAGCGGGATTCGCCCCGGGGAGCTGTTTTTT. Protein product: CASSPLTSGIRPGELFF.

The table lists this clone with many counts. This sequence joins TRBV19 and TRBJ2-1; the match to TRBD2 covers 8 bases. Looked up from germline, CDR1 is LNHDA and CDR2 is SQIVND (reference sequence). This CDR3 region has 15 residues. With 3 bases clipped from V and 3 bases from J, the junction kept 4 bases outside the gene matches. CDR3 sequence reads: CASSIRLAFYNEQFF. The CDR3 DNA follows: TGTGCCAGTAGTATCCGACTAGCGTTCTACAATGAGCAGTTCTTC.

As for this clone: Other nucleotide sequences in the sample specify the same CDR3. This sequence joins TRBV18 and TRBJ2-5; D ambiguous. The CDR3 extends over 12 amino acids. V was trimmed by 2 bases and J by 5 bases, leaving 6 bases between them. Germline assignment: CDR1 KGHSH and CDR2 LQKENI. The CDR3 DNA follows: TGTGCCAGCTCACCAGAGAGGGAGACCCAGTACTTC. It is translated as CASSPERETQYF.

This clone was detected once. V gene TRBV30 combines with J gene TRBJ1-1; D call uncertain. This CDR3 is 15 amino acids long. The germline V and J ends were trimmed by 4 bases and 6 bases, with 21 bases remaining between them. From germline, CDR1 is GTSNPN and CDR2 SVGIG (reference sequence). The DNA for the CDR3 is TGTGCCTGGACCCCGAAGGAGGGCAGGAGCGCTGAAGCTTTCTTT. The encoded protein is CAWTPKEGRSAEAFF.

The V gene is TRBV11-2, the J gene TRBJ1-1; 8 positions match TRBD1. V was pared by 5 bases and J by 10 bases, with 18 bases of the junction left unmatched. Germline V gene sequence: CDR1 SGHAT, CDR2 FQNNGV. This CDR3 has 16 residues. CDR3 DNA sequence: TGTGCCAGCAGCACCCCCCGGACAGGGTGGACCCAGGGAGCTTTCTTT. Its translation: CASSTPRTGWTQGAFF.

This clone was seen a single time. DNA of the CDR3: TGCAGCGTTGAAGGGACGGCAGGGAGAAGTAACACTGAAGCTTTCTTT. It encodes CSVEGTAGRSNTEAFF. The chain has TRBV29-1 and TRBJ1-1, with a tentative D call TRBD1 (5 bases). The CDR3 runs 16 residues. Germline assignment: CDR1 SQVTM and CDR2 ANQGSEA. Trimming stripped 1 base from V and 2 bases from J, with 17 bases between.

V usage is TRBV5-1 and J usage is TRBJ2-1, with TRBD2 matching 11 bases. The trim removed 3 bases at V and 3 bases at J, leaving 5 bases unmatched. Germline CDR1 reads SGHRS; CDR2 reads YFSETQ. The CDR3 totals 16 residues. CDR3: CASSSGTSGDYNEQFF. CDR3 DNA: TGCGCCAGCAGCTCCGGGACTAGCGGTGACTACAATGAGCAGTTCTTC.

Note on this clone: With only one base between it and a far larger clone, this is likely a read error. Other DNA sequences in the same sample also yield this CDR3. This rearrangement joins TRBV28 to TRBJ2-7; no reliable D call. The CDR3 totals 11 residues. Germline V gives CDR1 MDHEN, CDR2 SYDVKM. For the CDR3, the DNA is TGTGCCAGCATGACCTCCTACGAGCAATACTTC. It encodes CASMTSYEQYF.

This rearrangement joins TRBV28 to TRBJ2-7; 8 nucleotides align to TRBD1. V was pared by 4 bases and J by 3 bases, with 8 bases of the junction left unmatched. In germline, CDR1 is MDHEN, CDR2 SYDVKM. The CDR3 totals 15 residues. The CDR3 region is CASSSPHGQGYEQYF. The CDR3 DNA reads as TGTGCCAGCAGTTCCCCCCACGGACAGGGCTACGAGCAGTACTTC.

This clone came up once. The CDR3 sequence: CASSLTAMGVADNYGYTF. Written as DNA, the CDR3 is TGTGCCAGCAGCTTAACGGCAATGGGAGTGGCGGATAACTATGGCTACACCTTC. This chain joins TRBV7-8 and TRBJ1-2; D is unresolved. Trimming took off 2 bases at V and 1 base at J, with 20 bases between the two ends. From germline, CDR1 is SGHVS and CDR2 FQNEAQ. The CDR3 has 18 amino acids.

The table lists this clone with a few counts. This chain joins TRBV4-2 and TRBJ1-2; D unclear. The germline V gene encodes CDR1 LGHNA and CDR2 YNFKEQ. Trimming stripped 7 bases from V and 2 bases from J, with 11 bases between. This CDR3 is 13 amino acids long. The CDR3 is CASNRDKNYGYTF. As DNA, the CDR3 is TGTGCCAGCAACCGAGACAAGAACTATGGCTACACCTTC.

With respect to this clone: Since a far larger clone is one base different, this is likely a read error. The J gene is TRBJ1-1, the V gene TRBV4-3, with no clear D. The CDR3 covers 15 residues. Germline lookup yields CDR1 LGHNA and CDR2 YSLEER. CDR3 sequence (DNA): TGCGCCAGCAACCAAGTGGGCAGTCACCCCACTGAAGCTTTCTTT. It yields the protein CASNQVGSHPTEAFF.

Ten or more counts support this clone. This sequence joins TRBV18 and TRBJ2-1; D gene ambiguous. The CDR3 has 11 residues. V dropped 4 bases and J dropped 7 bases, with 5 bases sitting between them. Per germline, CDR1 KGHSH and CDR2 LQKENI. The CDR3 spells CASSLINEQFF. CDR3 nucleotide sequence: TGTGCCAGCTCACTCATTAATGAGCAGTTCTTC.

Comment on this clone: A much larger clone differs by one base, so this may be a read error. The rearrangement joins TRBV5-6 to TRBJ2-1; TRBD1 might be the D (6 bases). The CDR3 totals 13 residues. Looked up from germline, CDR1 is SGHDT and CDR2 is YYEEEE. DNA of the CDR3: TGTGCCAGCAGCCCGGACAGTTACAATGATCAGTTCTTC. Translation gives CASSPDSYNDQFF.

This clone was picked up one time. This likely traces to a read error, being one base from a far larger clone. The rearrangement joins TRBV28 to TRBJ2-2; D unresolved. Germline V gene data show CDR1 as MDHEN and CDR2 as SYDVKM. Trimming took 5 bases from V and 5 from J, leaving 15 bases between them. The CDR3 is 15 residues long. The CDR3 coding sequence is TGTGCCAGCAGTACGATAACCGCTGGGACCGGGGAGCTGTTTTTT. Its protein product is CASSTITAGTGELFF. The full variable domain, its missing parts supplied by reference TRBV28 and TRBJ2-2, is DVKVTQSSRYLVKRTGEKVFLECVQDMDHENMFWYRQDPGLGLRLIYFSYDVKMKEKGDIPEGYSVSREKKERFSLILESASTNQTSMYLCASSTITAGTGELFFGEGSRLTVL.

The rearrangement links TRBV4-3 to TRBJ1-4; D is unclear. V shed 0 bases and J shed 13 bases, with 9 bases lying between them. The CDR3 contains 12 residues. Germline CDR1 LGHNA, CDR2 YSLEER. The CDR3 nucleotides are TGCGCCAGCAGCCAAGAGGGTCGGGCACTGTTTTTT. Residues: CASSQEGRALFF.

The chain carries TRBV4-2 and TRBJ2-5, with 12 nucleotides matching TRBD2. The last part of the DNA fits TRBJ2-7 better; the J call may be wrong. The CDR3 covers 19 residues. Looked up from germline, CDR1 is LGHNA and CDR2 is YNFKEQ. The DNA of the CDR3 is TGTGCCAGCAGCCAGGAAGGGACTAGCGGGCGAAACCTAGTCTACGAGCAGTACTTC. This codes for CASSQEGTSGRNLVYEQYF.

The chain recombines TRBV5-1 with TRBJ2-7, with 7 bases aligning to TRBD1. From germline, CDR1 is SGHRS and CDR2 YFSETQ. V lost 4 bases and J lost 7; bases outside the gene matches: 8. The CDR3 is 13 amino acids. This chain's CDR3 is CASSRGQPSEQYF. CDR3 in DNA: TGCGCCAGCAGCCGGGGACAGCCTTCGGAGCAGTACTTC.

The CDR3 DNA follows: TGCAGCGTTCAGAGGGACGGCACTGAAGCTTTCTTT. The encoded protein is CSVQRDGTEAFF. The rearrangement links TRBV29-1 to TRBJ1-1, with a possible D match to TRBD1 (5 bases). Per the germline V gene, CDR1 is SQVTM and CDR2 is ANQGSEA. The CDR3 length is 12 residues. V dropped 5 bases and J dropped 4 bases, with 11 bases sitting between them. Full variable domain (outside the CDR3, taken from reference TRBV29-1 and TRBJ1-1): SAVISQKPSRDICQRGTSLTIQCQVDSQVTMMFWYRQQPGQSLTLIATANQGSEATYESGFVIDKFPISRPNLTFSTLTVSNMSPEDSSIYLCSVQRDGTEAFFGQGTRLTVV.

The CDR3 region is CASRRGQGSYNEQFF. Here the CDR3 DNA reads TGTGCCAGCAGACGAGGACAGGGGTCCTACAATGAGCAGTTCTTC. The V and J genes are TRBV28 and TRBJ2-1, with TRBD1 matching 9 bases. The CDR3 is 15 residues long. Germline V gene sequence: CDR1 MDHEN, CDR2 SYDVKM. Trimming at V came to 6 bases and at J to 1 base, leaving 4 bases not matched to a gene.

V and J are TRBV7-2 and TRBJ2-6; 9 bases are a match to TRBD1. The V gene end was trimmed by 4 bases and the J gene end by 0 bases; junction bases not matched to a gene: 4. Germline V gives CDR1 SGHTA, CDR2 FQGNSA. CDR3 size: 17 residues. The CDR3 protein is CASSSGTGSSGANVLTF. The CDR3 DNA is TGTGCCAGCAGCTCCGGGACAGGGTCCTCTGGGGCCAACGTCCTGACTTTC.